Shown below are 11 T cell receptor beta chains from a single sample sequenced in a study of regulatory T cells in long-lasting Graves disease. The time point is: newly diagnosed GD, antithyroid drugs for less than 3 months. With RNA extracted from PBMCs as input, the TCR library was made. Arm-PCR of CDR3 regions and iRepertoire HTBI primers were used to build TCR beta libraries. TCRdb recomputed calls from the multiplex PCR reads with MiXCR, one row per CDR3 protein. Found here are about 330,000 distinct CDR3 sequences, under 20% of them singletons; the top ten hold 20%. This sample was also put to use in a study of T cells in Graves' hyperthyroidism and ophthalmopathy.

Specimen: peripheral blood mononuclear cells (PBMCs), collected at new diagnosis, from a patient treated with antithyroid drugs. These receptors all come from a woman aged 18-30 years with Graves disease.

This clonotype appeared many times. The rearrangement links TRBV5-1 to TRBJ1-3; unclear D gene. Trimming stripped 5 bases from V and 0 bases from J, with 15 bases between. Germline CDR1 and CDR2: SGHRS and YFSETQ. The CDR3 is 16 amino acids. CDR3 loop: CASRHGAPSSGNTIYF. The CDR3, as DNA: TGCGCCAGCAGGCACGGCGCCCCCTCCTCTGGAAACACCATATATTTT.

The chain links TRBV27 to TRBJ1-1, with D unresolved. From germline, CDR1 is MNHEY and CDR2 SMNVEV (reference sequence). The V end was cut by 5 bases, the J end by 1 base, with 20 bases between. The CDR3 is 17 residues long. CDR3 sequence (DNA): TGTGCCAGCAGTCTAGGGTATACAGCCGCTTCGAACACTGAAGCTTTCTTT. Residues: CASSLGYTAASNTEAFF.

This clonotype has a handful of counts. The chain carries TRBV24-1 and TRBJ2-3, with D tentatively TRBD1 or TRBD2 (6 bases each). CDR1 KGHDR and CDR2 SFDVKD come from the germline V gene. The CDR3 length is 20 residues. With 6 bases removed from V and 0 bases from J, the gap between germline ends came to 27 bases. The CDR3: CATSYPLGWERGGSTDTQYF. CDR3 in DNA: TGTGCCACCAGTTACCCTTTGGGGTGGGAGCGAGGGGGGAGCACAGATACGCAGTATTTT.

This clonotype was counted ten times or more. This chain links TRBV5-1 with TRBJ1-3; D gene ambiguous. Germline CDR1 SGHRS, CDR2 YFSETQ. The V and J ends lost 4 bases and 4 bases respectively, with 15 bases between them. This CDR3 region has 15 residues. In nucleotides, the CDR3 is TGCGCCAGCAGCCCGGATACCACAAGGGGAAACACCATATATTTT. Its translation: CASSPDTTRGNTIYF.

To note about this clonotype: A much larger clonotype is one base distant, so this may be a read error. This chain connects TRBV19 to TRBJ1-1; TRBD1 aligns across 8 bases. The V gene's germline CDR1 is LNHDA and CDR2 SQIVND (reference sequence). J gave up 0 bases and V 4 bases, and 16 bases lay outside the gene matches. CDR3 length equals 19 residues. The CDR3 DNA is TGTGCCAGTAGTAAGCTGACGGTCTGGACAGGGAAAATGAACACTGAAGCTTTCTTT. Protein: CASSKLTVWTGKMNTEAFF. The variable domain in full, with the rest retrieved from reference TRBV19 and TRBJ1-1, is DGGITQSPKYLFRKEGQNVTLSCEQNLNHDAMYWYRQDPGQGLRLIYYSQIVNDFQKGDIAEGYSVSREKKESFPLTVTSAQKNPTAFYLCASSKLTVWTGKMNTEAFFGQGTRLTVV.

This clonotype was seen only a few times. This rearrangement joins TRBV10-3 to TRBJ2-1; 12 nucleotides line up with TRBD2. CDR1 is ENHRY and CDR2 is SYGVKD in the germline V gene. CDR3 size: 15 residues. V shed 10 bases, J shed 7 bases, and the junction held 11 bases outside the gene matches. CDR3 region: CATAGLAGSGNEQFF. In DNA, the CDR3 is TGTGCCACCGCCGGACTAGCGGGATCCGGGAATGAGCAGTTCTTC.

In this sample, this clonotype turned up many times. The V gene is TRBV28, the J gene TRBJ1-2; 10 bases are a match to TRBD1. With 3 bases clipped from V and 8 bases from J, the junction kept 6 bases outside the gene matches. This CDR3 has 14 residues. Per germline, CDR1 MDHEN and CDR2 SYDVKM. CDR3 DNA: TGTGCCAGCAGTTTCTTCGGGACAGGGGACGGCTACACCTTC. It yields the protein CASSFFGTGDGYTF.

This clonotype was seen ten or more times. The V gene is TRBV3-1, the J gene TRBJ2-5; D may be TRBD2 (5 bases). This CDR3 is built from 16 residues. Trimming removed 0 bases at V and 2 bases at J, with 13 bases between. The germline gives CDR1 LGHDT, CDR2 YNNKEL (reference sequence). The CDR3 DNA reads as TGTGCCAGCAGCCAAGAGGACGATCCGGGGCAAGAGACCCAGTACTTC. It translates to CASSQEDDPGQETQYF.

This clonotype was detected many times. The J gene is TRBJ2-5, the V gene TRBV11-2; D possibly corresponds to TRBD2 (5 bases). This CDR3 region has 16 residues. The germline V gene has CDR1 SGHAT and CDR2 FQNNGV. V shed 7 bases and J shed 1 base, with 19 bases lying between them. CDR3 sequence (DNA): TGTGCCAGCACTGTAGGCGAGCGGACTTTCCAAGAGACCCAGTACTTC. Translated, it gives CASTVGERTFQETQYF.

This clonotype was seen a few times. The chain recombines TRBV10-1 with TRBJ2-3, with D tentatively TRBD1 (6 bases). Trimming shortened V by 4 bases and J by 4 bases, and 9 bases separated the two germline ends. The CDR3 is 13 residues long. Germline assignment: CDR1 WNHNN and CDR2 SYGVQD (reference sequence). Here the CDR3 reads CASSGSGADTQYF. Here the CDR3 DNA reads TGCGCCAGCAGTGGGTCAGGGGCAGATACGCAGTATTTT.

This chain connects TRBV4-1 to TRBJ1-4; 9 nucleotides align to TRBD1. Germline CDR1 reads MGHRA; CDR2 reads YSYEKL. V was pared by 4 bases and J by 1 base, with 7 bases of the junction left unmatched. The CDR3 extends over 17 amino acids. CDR3 sequence (DNA): TGCGCCAGCAGCCGGGACAGGGAAGCCGGAACTAATGAAAAACTGTTTTTT. This translates into CASSRDREAGTNEKLFF.